The 4 T cell receptor beta chains below come from one sample, sequenced in a study of Graves' ophthalmopathy and Graves' hyperthyroidism. The authors amplified TCR beta CDR3 regions, and they did so from RNA transcripts for repertoire sequencing. RT-PCR in the first round used HTBI primers; a second-round multiplex PCR followed. MiXCR, run by TCRdb on the multiplex PCR reads, gives a single entry per CDR3 protein. The top ten clones hold 1.6% of a sample with about 400,000 distinct CDR3 sequences, roughly 18% of them seen once. The sequencing input was peripheral blood. Receptors originate from a woman in her late teens or twenties with Graves' ophthalmopathy.

The chain employs TRBV29-1 and TRBJ2-7; 9 nucleotides align to TRBD2. CDR1 and CDR2 (germline): SQVTM, ANQGSEA. The CDR3 is 13 amino acids. The trim removed 3 bases at V and 6 bases at J, leaving 6 bases unmatched. This CDR3 is CSVDGAGGAEQYF. The CDR3 nucleotides read TGCAGCGTTGACGGTGCGGGAGGGGCCGAGCAGTACTTC.

The chain uses TRBV20-1 and TRBJ1-1; 9 bases are shared with TRBD1. Germline loops: CDR1 DFQATT, CDR2 SNEGSKA (reference sequence). The V and J ends lost 3 bases and 3 bases, in that order; junction bases with no gene match: 5. The CDR3 extends over 14 amino acids. CDR3: CSASGQGRDTEAFF. The DNA for the CDR3 is TGCAGTGCTAGCGGACAGGGGAGGGACACTGAAGCTTTCTTT.

This clonotype was detected ten times or more. The J gene is TRBJ1-1, the V gene TRBV6-5, with 7 bases identical to TRBD1. Trimming took 10 bases from V and 10 from J; bases not matched to a gene: 12. The CDR3 length is 12 residues. In germline, CDR1 is MNHEY, CDR2 SVGAGI. The CDR3 loop is CATRGTSLAAFF. Written as DNA, the CDR3 is TGTGCCACCAGGGGGACTAGTCTTGCAGCTTTCTTT.

The rearrangement joins TRBV20-1 to TRBJ1-2, with D hard to call. The V gene's germline CDR1 is DFQATT and CDR2 SNEGSKA (reference sequence). The CDR3 is 12 residues long. The V and J ends lost 5 bases and 3 bases respectively, with 10 bases between them. CDR3 loop: CSAHYLDYGYTF. CDR3 in DNA: TGCAGTGCTCATTATTTAGACTATGGCTACACCTTC.